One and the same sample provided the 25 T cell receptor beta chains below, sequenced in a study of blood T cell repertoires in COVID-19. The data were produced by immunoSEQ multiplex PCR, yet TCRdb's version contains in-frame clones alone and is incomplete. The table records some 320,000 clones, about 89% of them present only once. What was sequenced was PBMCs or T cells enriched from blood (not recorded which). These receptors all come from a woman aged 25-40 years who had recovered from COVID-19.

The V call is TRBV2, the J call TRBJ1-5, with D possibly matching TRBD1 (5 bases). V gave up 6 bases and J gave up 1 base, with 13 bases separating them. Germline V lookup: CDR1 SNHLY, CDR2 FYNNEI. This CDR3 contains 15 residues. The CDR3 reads CASRDKDISNQPQHF. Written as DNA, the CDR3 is TGTGCCAGCAGAGATAAGGACATCAGCAATCAGCCCCAGCATTTT. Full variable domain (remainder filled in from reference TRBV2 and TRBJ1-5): EPEVTQTPSHQVTQMGQEVILRCVPISNHLYFYWYRQILGQKVEFLVSFYNNEISEKSEIFDDQFSVERPDGSNFTLKIRSTKLEDSAMYFCASRDKDISNQPQHFGDGTRLSIL.

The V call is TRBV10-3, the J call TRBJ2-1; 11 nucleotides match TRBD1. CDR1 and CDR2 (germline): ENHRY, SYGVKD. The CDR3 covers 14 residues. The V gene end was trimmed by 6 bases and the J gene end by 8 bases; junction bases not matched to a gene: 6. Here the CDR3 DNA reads TGTGCCATCAGCGGACAGGGGGCATCGGATGAGCAGTTCTTC. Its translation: CAISGQGASDEQFF.

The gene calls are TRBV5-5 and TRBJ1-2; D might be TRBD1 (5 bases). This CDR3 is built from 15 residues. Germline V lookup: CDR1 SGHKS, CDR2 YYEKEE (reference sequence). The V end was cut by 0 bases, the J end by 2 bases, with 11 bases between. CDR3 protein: CASSLGSRVNYGYTF. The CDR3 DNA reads TGTGCCAGCAGCTTGGGTTCCAGGGTCAACTATGGCTACACCTTC.

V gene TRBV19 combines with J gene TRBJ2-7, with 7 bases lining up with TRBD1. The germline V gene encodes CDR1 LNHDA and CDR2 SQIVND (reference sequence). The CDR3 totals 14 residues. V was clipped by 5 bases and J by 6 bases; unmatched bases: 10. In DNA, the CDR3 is TGTGCCAGTAGTTTGAGACAGGGTGTTATCGAGCAGTACTTC. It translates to CASSLRQGVIEQYF.

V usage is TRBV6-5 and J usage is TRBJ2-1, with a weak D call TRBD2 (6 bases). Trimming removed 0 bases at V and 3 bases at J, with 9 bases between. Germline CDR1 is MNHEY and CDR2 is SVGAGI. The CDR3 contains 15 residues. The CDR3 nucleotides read TGTGCCAGCAGTTACTCGACGGGGGACTACAATGAGCAGTTCTTC. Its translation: CASSYSTGDYNEQFF.

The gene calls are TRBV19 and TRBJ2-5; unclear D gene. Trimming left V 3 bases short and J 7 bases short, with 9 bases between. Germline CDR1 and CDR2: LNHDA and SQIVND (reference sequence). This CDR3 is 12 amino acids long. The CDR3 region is CASSIYPGTQYF. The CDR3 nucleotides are TGTGCCAGTAGTATCTACCCTGGGACCCAGTACTTC.

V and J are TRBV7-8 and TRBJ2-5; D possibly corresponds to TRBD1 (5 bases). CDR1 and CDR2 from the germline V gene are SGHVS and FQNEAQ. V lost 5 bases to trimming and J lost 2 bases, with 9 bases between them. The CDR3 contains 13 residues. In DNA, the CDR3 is TGTGCCAGCAGCCCTGACAGTCAAGAGACCCAGTACTTC. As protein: CASSPDSQETQYF. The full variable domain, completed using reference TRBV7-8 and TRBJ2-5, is GAGVSQSPRYKVAKRGQDVALRCDPISGHVSLFWYQQALGQGPEFLTYFQNEAQLDKSGLPSDRFFAERPEGSVSTLKIQRTQQEDSAVYLCASSPDSQETQYFGPGTRLLVL.

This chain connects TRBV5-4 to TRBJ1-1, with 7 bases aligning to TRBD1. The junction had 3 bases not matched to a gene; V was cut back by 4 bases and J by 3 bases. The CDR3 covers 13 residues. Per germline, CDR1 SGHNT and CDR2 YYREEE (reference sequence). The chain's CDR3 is CASSQGDYTEAFF. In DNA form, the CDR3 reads TGTGCCAGCAGCCAGGGGGACTACACTGAAGCTTTCTTT.

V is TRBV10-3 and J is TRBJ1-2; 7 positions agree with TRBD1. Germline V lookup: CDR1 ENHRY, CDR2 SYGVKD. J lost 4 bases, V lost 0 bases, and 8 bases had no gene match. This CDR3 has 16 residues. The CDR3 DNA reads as TGTGCCATCAGTGAGTCAAAGGGGGCGGGTAGCTATGGCTACACCTTC. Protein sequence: CAISESKGAGSYGYTF.

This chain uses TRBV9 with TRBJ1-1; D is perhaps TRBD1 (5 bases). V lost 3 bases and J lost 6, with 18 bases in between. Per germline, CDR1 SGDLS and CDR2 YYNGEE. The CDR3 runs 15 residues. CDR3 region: CASSEGLAGGAEAFF. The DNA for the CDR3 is TGTGCCAGCAGCGAAGGGCTGGCCGGGGGAGCTGAAGCTTTCTTT.

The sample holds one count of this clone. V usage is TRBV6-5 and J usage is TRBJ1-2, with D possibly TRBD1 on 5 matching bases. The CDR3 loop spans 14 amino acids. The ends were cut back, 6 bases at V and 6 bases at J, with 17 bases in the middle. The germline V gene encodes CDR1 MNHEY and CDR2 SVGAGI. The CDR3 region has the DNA TGTGCCAGCAGGGTTCCGGCGGGGGGTGATGGCTACACCTTC. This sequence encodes CASRVPAGGDGYTF.

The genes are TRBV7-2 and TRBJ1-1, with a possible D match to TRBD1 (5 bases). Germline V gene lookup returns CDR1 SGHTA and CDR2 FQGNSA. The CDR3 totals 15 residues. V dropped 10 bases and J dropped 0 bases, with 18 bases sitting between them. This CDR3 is CATAYQGVMNTEAFF. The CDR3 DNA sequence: TGTGCCACCGCCTACCAGGGTGTGATGAACACTGAAGCTTTCTTT.

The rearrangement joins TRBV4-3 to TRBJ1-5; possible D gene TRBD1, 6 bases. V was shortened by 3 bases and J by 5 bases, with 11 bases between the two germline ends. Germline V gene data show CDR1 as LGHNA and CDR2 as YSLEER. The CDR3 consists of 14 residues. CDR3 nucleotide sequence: TGCGCCAGCAGCCACCGGCCAGGGGATCAGCCCCAGCATTTT. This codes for CASSHRPGDQPQHF.

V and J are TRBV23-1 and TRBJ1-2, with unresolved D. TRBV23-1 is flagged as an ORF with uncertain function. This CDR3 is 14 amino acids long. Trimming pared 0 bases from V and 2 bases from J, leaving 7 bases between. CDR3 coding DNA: TGCGCCAGCAGTCAATCGTACGGGAACTATGGCTACACCTTC. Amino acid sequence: CASSQSYGNYGYTF.

The CDR3: CASSYGTANNEQFF. For the CDR3, the DNA is TGTGCCAGCAGTTACGGGACAGCGAACAATGAGCAGTTCTTC. The chain joins TRBV6-5 to TRBJ2-1, with 7 nucleotides matching TRBD1. Germline V gene data show CDR1 as MNHEY and CDR2 as SVGAGI. The CDR3 sequence is 14 residues long. With V trimmed by 2 bases and J by 5 bases, 3 bases remained unmatched.

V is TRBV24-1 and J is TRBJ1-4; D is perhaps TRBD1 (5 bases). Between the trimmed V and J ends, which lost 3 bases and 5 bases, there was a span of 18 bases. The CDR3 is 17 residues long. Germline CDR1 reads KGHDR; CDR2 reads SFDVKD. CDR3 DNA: TGTGCCACCAGTGATAAATACTACAGGTTCACGAATGAAAAACTGTTTTTT. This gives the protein CATSDKYYRFTNEKLFF.

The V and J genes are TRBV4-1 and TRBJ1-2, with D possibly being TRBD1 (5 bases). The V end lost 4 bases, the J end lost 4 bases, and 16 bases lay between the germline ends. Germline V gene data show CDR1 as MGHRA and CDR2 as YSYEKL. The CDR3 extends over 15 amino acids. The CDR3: CASSPTAGRTYGYTF. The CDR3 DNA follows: TGCGCCAGCAGCCCGACCGCGGGGCGTACCTATGGCTACACCTTC.

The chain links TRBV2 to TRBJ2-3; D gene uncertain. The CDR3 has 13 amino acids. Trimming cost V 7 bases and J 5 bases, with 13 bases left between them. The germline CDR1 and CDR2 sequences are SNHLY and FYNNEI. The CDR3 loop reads CASNEAVGDTQYF. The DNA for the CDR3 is TGTGCCAGCAACGAGGCCGTCGGAGATACGCAGTATTTT. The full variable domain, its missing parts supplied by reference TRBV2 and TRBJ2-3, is EPEVTQTPSHQVTQMGQEVILRCVPISNHLYFYWYRQILGQKVEFLVSFYNNEISEKSEIFDDQFSVERPDGSNFTLKIRSTKLEDSAMYFCASNEAVGDTQYFGPGTRLTVL.

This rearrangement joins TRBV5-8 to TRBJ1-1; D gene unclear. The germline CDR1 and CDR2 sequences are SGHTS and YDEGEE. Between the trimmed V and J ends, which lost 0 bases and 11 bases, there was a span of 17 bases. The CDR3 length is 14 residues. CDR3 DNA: TGTGCCAGCAGCTTGGGCAACGAACGCTACGCGGCTTTCTTT. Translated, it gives CASSLGNERYAAFF.

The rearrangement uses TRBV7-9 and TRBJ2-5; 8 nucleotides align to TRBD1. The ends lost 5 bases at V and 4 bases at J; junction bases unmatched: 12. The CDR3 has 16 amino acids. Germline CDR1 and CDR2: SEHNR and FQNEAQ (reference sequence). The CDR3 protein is CASSLPQGGWRETQYF. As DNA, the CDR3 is TGTGCCAGCAGCCTACCACAGGGGGGATGGAGAGAGACCCAGTACTTC.

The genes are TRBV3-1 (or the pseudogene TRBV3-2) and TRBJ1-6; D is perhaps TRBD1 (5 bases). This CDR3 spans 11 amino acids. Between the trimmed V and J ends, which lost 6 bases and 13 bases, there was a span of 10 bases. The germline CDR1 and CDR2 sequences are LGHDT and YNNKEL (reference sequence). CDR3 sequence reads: CASSSGLPLHF. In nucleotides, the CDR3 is TGTGCCAGCAGTTCGGGACTCCCCCTCCACTTT.

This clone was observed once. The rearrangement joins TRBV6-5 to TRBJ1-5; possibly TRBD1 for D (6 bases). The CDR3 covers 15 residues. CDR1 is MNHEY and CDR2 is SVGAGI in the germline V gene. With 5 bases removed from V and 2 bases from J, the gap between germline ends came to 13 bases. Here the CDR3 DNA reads TGTGCCAGCAGTAAATCCCCAGGGGGCAATCAGCCCCAGCATTTT. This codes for CASSKSPGGNQPQHF.

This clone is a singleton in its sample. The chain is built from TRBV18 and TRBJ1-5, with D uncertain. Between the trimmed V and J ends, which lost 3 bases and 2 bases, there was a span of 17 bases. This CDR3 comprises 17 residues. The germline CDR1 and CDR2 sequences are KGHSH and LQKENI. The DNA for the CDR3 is TGTGCCAGCTCACCGTCGGTCGGGGATGGCCGCAATCAGCCCCAGCATTTT. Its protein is CASSPSVGDGRNQPQHF.

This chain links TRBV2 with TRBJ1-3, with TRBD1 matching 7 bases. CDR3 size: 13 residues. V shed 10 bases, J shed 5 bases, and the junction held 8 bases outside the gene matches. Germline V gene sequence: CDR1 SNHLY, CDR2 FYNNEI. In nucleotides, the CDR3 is TGTGCCACCTTAAGACAGGGCCGAAACACCATATATTTT. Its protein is CATLRQGRNTIYF.

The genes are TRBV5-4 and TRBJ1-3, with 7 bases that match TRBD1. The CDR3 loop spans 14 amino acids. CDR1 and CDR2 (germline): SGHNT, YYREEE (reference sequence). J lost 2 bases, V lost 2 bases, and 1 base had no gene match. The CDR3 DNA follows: TGTGCCAGCAGCTTACAGGGGACTGGAAACACCATATATTTT. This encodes CASSLQGTGNTIYF.